Following are 19 T cell receptor beta chains from one sample sequenced in a study of T cell changes during pregnancy in multiple sclerosis (dated by TCRdb to the late 2010s). The receptor library was made with the immunoSEQ multiplex PCR assay. TCRdb took this table from immuneACCESS and kept in-frame rearrangements with V and J called. Such tables lack part of the clones; where checked against another copy, unresolved V genes explain under half of the gap, and the rest is unexplained. The sample contains tens of thousands of clones, roughly 84% of them found a single time. Of the sample, 0.55% to 0.65% falls within the top ten clones. The input for sequencing was CD4+ T cells from peripheral blood mononuclear cells, taken before pregnancy. The receptors derive from a female donor with multiple sclerosis, enrolled in a pregnancy study.

This clone was recorded a few times. The chain combines TRBV30 with TRBJ1-1; the match to TRBD1 covers 9 bases. The V gene's germline CDR1 is GTSNPN and CDR2 SVGIG (reference sequence). The CDR3 length is 10 residues. The junction had 4 bases not matched to a gene; V was cut back by 7 bases and J by 10 bases. CDR3 protein: CASKQGAAFF. For the CDR3, the DNA is TGTGCCTCAAAACAGGGGGCAGCTTTCTTT.

V usage is TRBV6-1 and J usage is TRBJ2-7, with TRBD1 matching over 8 bases. The germline V gene encodes CDR1 MNHNS and CDR2 SASEGT. The CDR3 covers 14 residues. Unmatched junction bases numbered 7, after V lost 8 bases and J lost 1 base. The DNA of the CDR3 is TGTGCCAGCGGGAGACAGGGGCCTTCCTACGAGCAGTACTTC. Amino acid sequence: CASGRQGPSYEQYF.

This clone was observed a handful of times. The genes are TRBV7-9 and TRBJ1-4; D is ambiguous. CDR3 length equals 14 residues. Germline CDR1 and CDR2: SEHNR and FQNEAQ (reference sequence). V lost 5 bases and J 4 bases, leaving 11 bases between the germline ends. For the CDR3, the DNA is TGTGCCAGCAGCCCTGACGGGAGTAATGAAAAACTGTTTTTT. Its translation: CASSPDGSNEKLFF.

This clone was counted a single time. This chain connects TRBV7-2 to TRBJ1-1; D gene ambiguous. CDR3 length: 16 residues. Germline V gene lookup returns CDR1 SGHTA and CDR2 FQGNSA. Trimming took off 0 bases at V and 4 bases at J, with 15 bases between the two ends. The CDR3 DNA reads as TGTGCCAGCAGCTTAGCGCGGGAGGTTCGAGGCACTGAAGCTTTCTTT. Translated: CASSLAREVRGTEAFF.

This clone was observed a single time. The gene calls are TRBV7-2 and TRBJ2-5; D possibly corresponds to TRBD1 (8 bases). V gave up 5 bases and J gave up 4 bases, with 17 bases separating them. Germline V gives CDR1 SGHTA, CDR2 FQGNSA. CDR3 length: 15 residues. CDR3 loop: CASSAQQGGGETQYF. The CDR3 DNA follows: TGTGCCAGCAGCGCACAACAGGGGGGGGGAGAGACCCAGTACTTC.

This clone was found once. The rearrangement uses TRBV10-3 and TRBJ1-2; D is undetermined. V was trimmed by 8 bases and J by 0 bases, leaving 13 bases between them. This CDR3 comprises 14 residues. In germline, CDR1 is ENHRY, CDR2 SYGVKD. CDR3 bases: TGTGCCATCTGGGCGGGGATCACTAACTATGGCTACACCTTC. It is translated as CAIWAGITNYGYTF.

CDR3 coding DNA: TGTGCCTGGAGTCTTATCCACGAGCAGTACTTC. Its protein product is CAWSLIHEQYF. The rearrangement uses TRBV30 and TRBJ2-7; D is unclear. Between the trimmed V and J ends, which lost 2 bases and 5 bases, there was a span of 7 bases. CDR3 length: 11 amino acids. Germline loops: CDR1 GTSNPN, CDR2 SVGIG (reference sequence).

The CDR3: CASSIVGLAAYNEQFF. CDR3 bases: TGTGCCAGTAGTATAGTCGGGCTAGCGGCCTACAATGAGCAGTTCTTC. This chain links TRBV19 with TRBJ2-1; 7 bases are shared with TRBD2. The junction had 5 bases not matched to a gene; V was cut back by 1 base and J by 2 bases. Germline CDR1 LNHDA, CDR2 SQIVND (reference sequence). The CDR3 is 16 residues long. The complete variable domain, with remaining parts taken from reference TRBV19 and TRBJ2-1, reads DGGITQSPKYLFRKEGQNVTLSCEQNLNHDAMYWYRQDPGQGLRLIYYSQIVNDFQKGDIAEGYSVSREKKESFPLTVTSAQKNPTAFYLCASSIVGLAAYNEQFFGPGTRLTVL.

The V call is TRBV19, the J call TRBJ1-2; D remains ambiguous. This CDR3 is 13 amino acids long. Germline loops: CDR1 LNHDA, CDR2 SQIVND (reference sequence). The V end lost 5 bases, the J end lost 0 bases, and 7 bases lay between the germline ends. DNA of the CDR3: TGTGCCAGTAGTCGAGGGTCTAACTATGGCTACACCTTC. Translating it yields CASSRGSNYGYTF.

CDR3 nucleotide sequence: TGTGCCAGCAGCGTAGGGGGGGAAAATGGCTACACCTTC. This encodes CASSVGGENGYTF. The genes are TRBV9 and TRBJ1-2; a possible D gene is TRBD1 (5 bases). This CDR3 is 13 amino acids long. Germline CDR1 is SGDLS and CDR2 is YYNGEE. V was pared by 0 bases and J by 6 bases, with 9 bases between.

This chain joins TRBV11-2 and TRBJ2-5; 8 bases are shared with TRBD2. The ends lost 1 base at V and 4 bases at J; junction bases unmatched: 11. The CDR3 has 17 amino acids. Looked up from germline, CDR1 is SGHAT and CDR2 is FQNNGV. CDR3 DNA sequence: TGTGCCAGCAGCTTAGGTGCGGCTAGCGGGCGGGGAGAGACCCAGTACTTC. It specifies CASSLGAASGRGETQYF.

This sequence joins TRBV6-5 and TRBJ2-2, with TRBD1 identical over 9 bases. V was pared by 5 bases and J by 7 bases, with 8 bases of the junction left unmatched. This CDR3 contains 15 residues. Germline V lookup: CDR1 MNHEY, CDR2 SVGAGI. DNA for the CDR3: TGTGCCAGCAGTCCAACAGGGGGCTGGGGCGGGGAGCTGTTTTTT. Translated: CASSPTGGWGGELFF.

V usage is TRBV19 and J usage is TRBJ1-3; D gene ambiguous. V lost 4 bases and J lost 1, with 8 bases in between. The CDR3 is 14 residues long. Germline V gene data show CDR1 as LNHDA and CDR2 as SQIVND (reference sequence). CDR3 in amino acids: CASSRSFSGNTIYF. The CDR3 DNA sequence: TGTGCCAGTAGTAGGAGTTTTTCTGGAAACACCATATATTTT. Combining the CDR3 with reference TRBV19 and TRBJ1-3 gives the whole variable domain DGGITQSPKYLFRKEGQNVTLSCEQNLNHDAMYWYRQDPGQGLRLIYYSQIVNDFQKGDIAEGYSVSREKKESFPLTVTSAQKNPTAFYLCASSRSFSGNTIYFGEGSWLTVV.

V is TRBV18 and J is TRBJ2-6; 9 nucleotides match TRBD1. Losses at the gene ends were 5 bases for V and 0 bases for J; bases not matched to a gene: 11. This CDR3 is 19 amino acids long. The germline CDR1 and CDR2 sequences are KGHSH and LQKENI. The CDR3 protein is CASSTTGQGSSSGANVLTF. CDR3 DNA: TGTGCCAGCTCAACCACGGGACAGGGATCCTCCTCTGGGGCCAACGTCCTGACTTTC.

The genes are TRBV5-1 and TRBJ2-7, with 8 nucleotides matching TRBD2. Looked up from germline, CDR1 is SGHRS and CDR2 is YFSETQ. The ends lost 4 bases at V and 2 bases at J; junction bases unmatched: 11. This CDR3 has 16 residues. The CDR3 region has the DNA TGCGCCAGCAGCACAGTTCCGGGAGGGGTCCCCTACGAGCAGTACTTC. Encoded protein: CASSTVPGGVPYEQYF.

The chain couples TRBV6-5 to TRBJ1-2; D gene ambiguous. CDR3 length: 16 amino acids. V lost 0 bases to trimming and J lost 1 base, with 12 bases between them. Germline assignment: CDR1 MNHEY and CDR2 SVGAGI. This CDR3 is CASSYSYASFNYGYTF. In DNA, the CDR3 is TGTGCCAGCAGTTACTCGTACGCTAGCTTTAACTATGGCTACACCTTC.

The chain carries TRBV5-1 and TRBJ2-2, with 7 bases aligning to TRBD1. The germline CDR1 and CDR2 sequences are SGHRS and YFSETQ. CDR3 length: 14 amino acids. V shed 6 bases and J 0 bases; nucleotides not matched to a gene: 2. CDR3 region: CASKTGPNTGELFF. The CDR3 nucleotides read TGCGCCAGCAAGACAGGGCCGAACACCGGGGAGCTGTTTTTT. Combining the CDR3 with reference TRBV5-1 and TRBJ2-2 gives the whole variable domain KAGVTQTPRYLIKTRGQQVTLSCSPISGHRSVSWYQQTPGQGLQFLFEYFSETQRNKGNFPGRFSGRQFSNSRSEMNVSTLELGDSALYLCASKTGPNTGELFFGEGSRLTVL.

This sequence joins TRBV11-2 and TRBJ2-1; maybe TRBD2 (5 bases). V was shortened by 5 bases and J by 0 bases, with 11 bases between the two germline ends. The CDR3 consists of 15 residues. Per germline, CDR1 SGHAT and CDR2 FQNNGV. The CDR3 region is CASSGLQSSYNEQFF. In nucleotides, the CDR3 is TGTGCCAGCAGCGGACTCCAGAGCTCCTACAATGAGCAGTTCTTC.

The gene calls are TRBV6-4 and TRBJ2-7, with TRBD2 matching over 12 bases. J gave up 2 bases and V 6 bases, and 5 bases lay outside the gene matches. This CDR3 is 15 amino acids long. Germline-derived CDR1 and CDR2 are MRHNA and SNTAGT. The CDR3: CASSILAGGPYEQYF. The DNA of the CDR3 is TGTGCCAGCAGCATCCTAGCGGGAGGGCCCTACGAGCAGTACTTC.